The 13 T cell receptor beta chains given below trace back to one sample, sequenced in a study of blood T cell repertoires in COVID-19. TCRdb's table, derived via immunoSEQ multiplex PCR, lists solely in-frame clones and lacks some. This sample has about 110,000 clones, with more than 60% found just once. The sequencing sample was made of peripheral blood. The receptors were gathered from an older man with active or convalescent COVID-19.

The chain carries TRBV19 and TRBJ1-5, with D unclear. The ends were cut back, 3 bases at V and 4 bases at J, with 10 bases in the middle. This CDR3 has 14 amino acids. Germline CDR1 reads LNHDA; CDR2 reads SQIVND (reference sequence). The CDR3 region has the DNA TGTGCCAGTAGTATTATGGGGAGTAATCAGCCCCAGCATTTT. Protein sequence: CASSIMGSNQPQHF.

The V and J genes are TRBV7-9 and TRBJ2-2, with TRBD1 matching over 7 bases. CDR1 is SEHNR, CDR2 FQNEAQ, per germline (reference sequence). V shed 7 bases and J 3 bases; nucleotides not matched to a gene: 11. This CDR3 has 16 amino acids. CDR3 sequence: CASTYNRGSYTGELFF. The DNA for the CDR3 is TGTGCCAGCACCTATAACAGGGGATCGTACACCGGGGAGCTGTTTTTT.

The rearrangement joins TRBV12-3 or TRBV12-4 to TRBJ1-4, with D possibly TRBD1 on 6 matching bases. The CDR3 totals 13 residues. V lost 5 bases and J 8 bases, leaving 12 bases between the germline ends. This CDR3 reads CASSRQVGEKLFF. The CDR3, as DNA: TGTGCCAGCAGTCGACAGGTTGGAGAAAAACTGTTTTTT.

The chain couples TRBV5-4 to TRBJ1-2, with D possibly being TRBD1 (5 bases). V was cut by 4 bases and J by 4 bases, with 14 bases left in between. Germline V gene lookup returns CDR1 SGHNT and CDR2 YYREEE (reference sequence). The CDR3 has 14 amino acids. CDR3 sequence reads: CASSRQSRVYGYTF. The DNA for the CDR3 is TGTGCCAGCAGCCGACAGTCTAGAGTCTATGGCTACACCTTC.

The chain joins TRBV18 to TRBJ2-1; 12 nucleotides align to TRBD2. The CDR3 covers 18 residues. The V gene's germline CDR1 is KGHSH and CDR2 LQKENI. V trimming: 3 bases; J trimming: 5 bases; junction bases outside the gene matches: 11. CDR3 sequence reads: CASSPSILAGGSDNEQFF. Here the CDR3 DNA reads TGTGCCAGCTCACCGAGCATACTAGCGGGAGGCAGCGACAATGAGCAGTTCTTC. Based on the CDR3 plus reference TRBV18 and TRBJ2-1, the full variable domain is NAGVMQNPRHLVRRRGQEARLRCSPMKGHSHVYWYRQLPEEGLKFMVYLQKENIIDESGMPKERFSAEFPKEGPSILRIQQVVRGDSAAYFCASSPSILAGGSDNEQFFGPGTRLTVL.

The V and J genes are TRBV7-2 and TRBJ2-5; the match to TRBD1 covers 7 bases. This CDR3 spans 15 amino acids. Trimming cost V 7 bases and J 5 bases; bases outside gene matches: 13. Germline lookup yields CDR1 SGHTA and CDR2 FQGNSA. The CDR3 region is CASIDPTGMKETQYF. In DNA, the CDR3 is TGTGCCAGCATCGATCCGACAGGGATGAAGGAGACCCAGTACTTC.

V gene TRBV5-1 combines with J gene TRBJ2-5; tentatively, D is TRBD1 (6 bases). V was clipped by 2 bases and J by 6 bases, with 14 bases between them. This CDR3 is 14 amino acids long. The germline V gene has CDR1 SGHRS and CDR2 YFSETQ. The CDR3 nucleotides read TGCGCCAGCAGCTTACTGACAGGTGAAAAGACCCAGTACTTC. This sequence encodes CASSLLTGEKTQYF. The variable domain in full, completed from reference TRBV5-1 and TRBJ2-5, reads KAGVTQTPRYLIKTRGQQVTLSCSPISGHRSVSWYQQTPGQGLQFLFEYFSETQRNKGNFPGRFSGRQFSNSRSEMNVSTLELGDSALYLCASSLLTGEKTQYFGPGTRLLVL.

This chain links TRBV28 with TRBJ1-1; D uncertain. Deletions cut 6 bases from V and 1 base from J, with 12 bases between. Looked up from germline, CDR1 is MDHEN and CDR2 is SYDVKM. This CDR3 region has 14 residues. The DNA for the CDR3 is TGTGCCAGCAGCATTGCCGACAAGAACACTGAAGCTTTCTTT. This gives the protein CASSIADKNTEAFF.

This chain joins TRBV11-1 and TRBJ1-1; TRBD1 agrees at 7 bases. The CDR3 totals 14 residues. Unmatched junction bases numbered 5, after V lost 3 bases and J lost 4 bases. CDR1 is SGHAT, CDR2 FQDESV, per germline (reference sequence). CDR3 amino acids: CASSLTGWATEAFF. The CDR3 DNA sequence: TGTGCCAGCAGCTTGACAGGGTGGGCCACTGAAGCTTTCTTT.

The chain joins TRBV28 to TRBJ1-4; D gene uncertain. Per the germline V gene, CDR1 is MDHEN and CDR2 is SYDVKM. Trimming stripped 4 bases from V and 7 bases from J, with 10 bases between. The CDR3 runs 13 residues. The CDR3 region has the DNA TGTGCCAGCAGTTGGAGGACCGGTGAAAAACTGTTTTTT. It specifies CASSWRTGEKLFF.

The chain combines TRBV24-1 with TRBJ2-1; tentative D call: TRBD2 (7 bases). CDR3 size: 15 residues. V gave up 1 base and J gave up 10 bases, with 16 bases separating them. The V gene's germline CDR1 is KGHDR and CDR2 SFDVKD. In DNA form, the CDR3 reads TGTGCCACCAGTGATTTAAAAGGGGGGGTTGGGGAGCAGTTCTTC. As protein: CATSDLKGGVGEQFF.

J is TRBJ1-5 and V is TRBV15; D is perhaps TRBD1 (5 bases). From germline, CDR1 is LNHNV and CDR2 YYDKDF (reference sequence). Trimming cost V 0 bases and J 7 bases, with 19 bases left between them. The CDR3 extends over 17 amino acids. The CDR3 reads CATSREGRRQTSQPQHF. The DNA of the CDR3 is TGTGCCACCAGCAGAGAGGGGCGGCGGCAGACGAGCCAGCCCCAGCATTTT.

This clone has a handful of counts. The chain has TRBV19 and TRBJ1-2; D unresolved. The CDR3 contains 13 residues. In germline, CDR1 is LNHDA, CDR2 SQIVND (reference sequence). V shed 6 bases and J shed 2 bases, with 10 bases lying between them. The CDR3 DNA is TGTGCCAGTAGCCTAGGCCAAAACTATGGCTACACCTTC. Its protein product is CASSLGQNYGYTF.